These T cell receptor beta chains were read from a single sample in a study of T cell changes during pregnancy in multiple sclerosis. The data were produced by immunoSEQ multiplex PCR, yet TCRdb's version contains in-frame clones alone and is incomplete. Here the sample spans about 92,000 clones, 92% being singletons. Sequencing was performed on peripheral blood, taken in the first trimester of pregnancy. The receptors here all came from a female donor with multiple sclerosis, enrolled in a pregnancy study. CDR3s include the opening cysteine and the closing phenylalanine or tryptophan. The order of the fields is clone size, V gene, J gene, CDR3 protein. Only part of the rows carry a size: once, few, many, or a class if the clone is expanded.

.	TRBV5-4	TRBJ2-1	CASSYPLSSYNEQFF
.	TRBV29-1	TRBJ2-6	CSVEQGTGANVLTF
.	TRBV6-5	TRBJ2-7	CASSYLGTPYEQYF
.	TRBV7-9	TRBJ2-3	CASSPSGSTDTQYF
.	TRBV6-5	TRBJ1-1	CASSLHRATEAFF
.	TRBV6-4	TRBJ2-1	CASSEGLDPYNEQFF
.	TRBV19	TRBJ2-2	CASSNPLGTGTPGELFF
.	TRBV29-1	TRBJ1-4	CSVGDRGDLGEKLFF
.	TRBV18	TRBJ2-7	CASSPLRGGEQYF
once	TRBV7-9	TRBJ2-5	CASSPLPQGRGETQYF
.	TRBV5-5	TRBJ1-5	CASSLRQGNNQPQHF
.	TRBV6-4	TRBJ1-1	CASSDSWGGYTEAFF
.	TRBV6-5	TRBJ2-5	CASSYDGQGARAQYF
.	TRBV28	TRBJ1-2	CASTPQARNYGYTF
once	TRBV28	TRBJ2-7	CASPPASGSKTSYEQYF